The 21 T cell receptor beta chains listed next were all sequenced from one sample in a study of blood T cells in healthy people across ages. Primed by a sample-barcoded 5' primer and a J-beta primer mix, a second PCR proceeded for 7 to 11 cycles. TCRdb recomputed calls from the 5' RACE reads with MiXCR, one row per CDR3 protein. The sample shows over a million distinct CDR3 sequences, more than 35% of them seen only once. Sequenced: blood. The receptors come from a woman aged 55-69 years in good health.

A few counts support this clonotype. CDR3 amino acids: CSARAQTYEQYF. CDR3 DNA sequence: TGCAGTGCTAGAGCACAGACCTACGAGCAGTACTTC. The chain employs TRBV20-1 and TRBJ2-7; D is ambiguous. The CDR3 spans 12 residues. Germline V gene data show CDR1 as DFQATT and CDR2 as SNEGSKA (reference sequence). Trimming removed 1 base from V and 2 bases from J, with 6 bases in between.

This clonotype was seen a handful of times. The chain carries TRBV5-6 and TRBJ2-7; weak D call: TRBD1 (6 bases). This CDR3 spans 14 amino acids. CDR1 SGHDT and CDR2 YYEEEE come from the germline V gene. V was trimmed by 5 bases and J by 3 bases, leaving 15 bases between them. The CDR3 DNA follows: TGTGCCAGCAGAGTCCTTACAGGGAACTACGAGCAGTACTTC. This gives the protein CASRVLTGNYEQYF.

The chain links TRBV2 to TRBJ1-2, with 8 bases that match TRBD1. The CDR3 runs to 14 residues. V lost 6 bases, J lost 4 bases, and 7 bases stayed unmatched. Per the germline V gene, CDR1 is SNHLY and CDR2 is FYNNEI. DNA of the CDR3: TGTGCCAGCAGGATGGGACAGGCAAGCTATGGCTACACCTTC. Its translation: CASRMGQASYGYTF.

The chain carries TRBV3-1 and TRBJ2-1; TRBD2 agrees at 9 bases. Losses at the gene ends were 3 bases for V and 8 bases for J; bases not matched to a gene: 8. CDR3 length equals 15 residues. The germline V gene encodes CDR1 LGHDT and CDR2 YNNKEL (reference sequence). Here the CDR3 reads CASSHWTSVLDEQFF. The CDR3 bases are TGTGCCAGCAGCCATTGGACTAGCGTTTTGGATGAGCAGTTCTTC.

This chain connects TRBV18 to TRBJ2-7; 9 positions match TRBD2. Germline assignment: CDR1 KGHSH and CDR2 LQKENI. Losses at the gene ends were 0 bases for V and 4 bases for J; bases not matched to a gene: 10. This CDR3 has 17 amino acids. CDR3 DNA sequence: TGTGCCAGCTCACCACCGTCTAGTAGCGGGAGTCCGTACGAGCAGTACTTC. Its protein is CASSPPSSSGSPYEQYF.

The chain carries TRBV4-1 and TRBJ2-1; possible D gene TRBD1, 5 bases. This CDR3 spans 16 amino acids. The germline V and J ends were trimmed by 4 bases and 0 bases, with 13 bases remaining between them. Germline loops: CDR1 MGHRA, CDR2 YSYEKL. The CDR3 region has the DNA TGCGCCAGCAGCCCTATCCGACAGAACTCCTACAATGAGCAGTTCTTC. Its protein is CASSPIRQNSYNEQFF.

This chain uses TRBV5-1 with TRBJ2-5; weak D call: TRBD1 (8 bases). The CDR3 has 16 residues. Trimming left V 4 bases short and J 5 bases short, with 21 bases between. Germline lookup yields CDR1 SGHRS and CDR2 YFSETQ. The CDR3 loop reads CASSQRTGRGFETQYF. The DNA of the CDR3 is TGCGCCAGCAGCCAAAGGACAGGGAGGGGATTTGAGACCCAGTACTTC.

The rearrangement links TRBV20-1 to TRBJ2-1; a weak D match, TRBD1 (6 bases). The V end lost 2 bases, the J end lost 15 bases, and 20 bases lay between the germline ends. The CDR3 runs 13 residues. CDR1 DFQATT and CDR2 SNEGSKA come from the germline V gene (reference sequence). CDR3 nucleotide sequence: TGCAGTGCTAGAACTACTACAGGGTTGCAAAGGTTCTTC. This codes for CSARTTTGLQRFF.

This clonotype was detected many times. The V gene is TRBV5-1, the J gene TRBJ2-7; D is unclear. V was shortened by 0 bases and J by 7 bases, with 17 bases between the two germline ends. CDR1 is SGHRS, CDR2 YFSETQ, per germline. CDR3 size: 15 residues. The CDR3 DNA is TGCGCCAGCAGCTTGGCCGGCAGCCGGATGGGTGAGCAGTACTTC. Its translation is CASSLAGSRMGEQYF.

Notes on this clonotype: An end of the junction differs from the germline gene, which may be a read error. DNA of the CDR3: TGTGCCAGCACCTCGGGTATTATCTCCCACGAGCAGTACTTC. Its translation is CASTSGIISHEQYF. This sequence joins TRBV28 and TRBJ2-4; D is unresolved. Judging by the DNA end, TRBJ2-7 fits better; the J call may be wrong. Germline V gives CDR1 MDHEN, CDR2 SYDVKM. CDR3 length equals 14 residues.

This clonotype was seen only once. The chain employs TRBV29-1 and TRBJ1-2; tentative D call: TRBD1 (5 bases). The CDR3 totals 13 residues. Germline CDR1 and CDR2: SQVTM and ANQGSEA. V gave up 2 bases and J gave up 8 bases, with 15 bases separating them. The CDR3 bases are TGCAGCGTTGAAACAGGTGCAACCGACGGCTACACCTTC. Its translation is CSVETGATDGYTF.

A single count supports this clonotype. The gene calls are TRBV20-1 and TRBJ2-7; TRBD2 might be the D (7 bases). The germline V gene has CDR1 DFQATT and CDR2 SNEGSKA (reference sequence). There are 17 residues in the CDR3. V dropped 1 base and J dropped 3 bases, with 22 bases sitting between them. The DNA of the CDR3 is TGCAGTGCTAGAGGGGGGCGTGGTGGCGGGAGCAACTACGAGCAGTACTTC. Encoded protein: CSARGGRGGGSNYEQYF.

On this clonotype: Germline is not matched at one junction end, which may reflect a read error. The rearrangement joins TRBV5-6 to TRBJ2-7; TRBD2 is a possible D gene (5 bases). This CDR3 has 12 residues. The germline V gene has CDR1 SGHDT and CDR2 YYEEEE. The CDR3 protein is CASSLEDYEQCF. CDR3 sequence (DNA): TGTGCCAGCAGCTTGGAAGACTACGAGCAGTGCTTC.

This chain joins TRBV30 and TRBJ2-4; D may be TRBD2 (5 bases). Near its end, the DNA agrees better with TRBJ2-7, so the J call may be wrong. The CDR3 is 12 residues long. Germline-derived CDR1 and CDR2 are GTSNPN and SVGIG (reference sequence). CDR3 loop: CAWTRVPNEQYF. The DNA of the CDR3 is TGTGCCTGGACGCGGGTTCCGAACGAGCAGTACTTC.

This clonotype was observed a few times. The chain uses TRBV4-2 and TRBJ2-7, with TRBD2 matching over 11 bases. V lost 1 base, J lost 3 bases, and 2 bases stayed unmatched. Per the germline V gene, CDR1 is LGHNA and CDR2 is YNFKEQ. The CDR3 is 15 amino acids. The chain's CDR3 is CASSQGGLADYEQYF. For the CDR3, the DNA is TGTGCCAGCAGCCAAGGGGGACTAGCGGACTACGAGCAGTACTTC.

V is TRBV4-1 and J is TRBJ2-7, with no clear D. Between the trimmed V and J ends, which lost 0 bases and 3 bases, there was a span of 18 bases. The V gene's germline CDR1 is MGHRA and CDR2 YSYEKL. The CDR3 is 17 residues long. Written as DNA, the CDR3 is TGCGCCAGCAGCCAAGATGGAGTCCCAGAGCAGTTCTACGAGCAGTACTTC. Translated: CASSQDGVPEQFYEQYF.

Of note for this clonotype: Sequence at one end of the junction differs from germline and may be a read error. The rearrangement joins TRBV2 to TRBJ2-1, with D perhaps TRBD1 or TRBD2 (5 bases each). The CDR3 has 13 amino acids. The germline CDR1 and CDR2 sequences are SNHLY and FYNNEI. The CDR3 DNA reads as TGTGCCAGCAGAACAGGAGGATACAGTGAGCAGTTCTTC. Amino acids: CASRTGGYSEQFF.

The chain uses TRBV2 and TRBJ1-6, with D possibly being TRBD1 (5 bases). The CDR3 consists of 15 residues. Trimming shortened V by 6 bases and J by 10 bases, and 19 bases separated the two germline ends. The germline CDR1 and CDR2 sequences are SNHLY and FYNNEI. The CDR3 is CASRPRRGEGSPLHF. The CDR3 coding sequence is TGTGCCAGCAGGCCCCGGCGGGGGGAGGGATCACCCCTCCACTTT.

As to this clonotype: A much larger clone lies a single base off, so this may be a read error. The rearrangement joins TRBV28 to TRBJ1-2; 12 bases map to TRBD1. Unmatched junction bases numbered 9, after V lost 5 bases and J lost 11 bases. The CDR3 has 14 residues. CDR1 is MDHEN and CDR2 is SYDVKM in the germline V gene. The CDR3 DNA is TGTGCCAGCAGTGTTAGGGGACAGGGGGCAGGATACACCTTC. Amino acids: CASSVRGQGAGYTF.

This sequence joins TRBV20-1 and TRBJ2-1, with 7 bases that match TRBD2. Unmatched junction bases numbered 12, after V lost 4 bases and J lost 3 bases. The CDR3 runs to 16 residues. Germline lookup yields CDR1 DFQATT and CDR2 SNEGSKA (reference sequence). CDR3 bases: TGCAGTGCTACGTTAAATGCAGCGGGGTTCTACAATGAGCAGTTCTTC. It encodes CSATLNAAGFYNEQFF.

The gene calls are TRBV2 and TRBJ2-7; D ambiguous. This CDR3 has 14 amino acids. Germline values: CDR1 SNHLY, CDR2 FYNNEI. V was pared by 7 bases and J by 4 bases, with 17 bases between. CDR3 sequence: CASIPETVGYEQYF. CDR3 sequence (DNA): TGTGCCAGCATCCCAGAGACGGTCGGGTACGAGCAGTACTTC.